A single sample gave rise to the 29 T cell receptor beta chains below, sequenced in a study of response to subunit inactivated influenza vaccine. TCRdb independently ran MiXCR on the RT-PCR reads; one entry per CDR3 protein. The repertoire consists of more than 400,000 distinct CDR3 sequences, with approximately 10% occurring once and the leading ten covering over 9.5%. The sample consisted of PBMCs from blood, taken 40 to 50 days after vaccination. All receptors come from a man aged 50 to 59 who received an inactivated influenza vaccine.

V gene TRBV9 combines with J gene TRBJ1-4; D gene ambiguous. The CDR3 has 14 residues. Trimming pared 4 bases from V and 2 bases from J, leaving 9 bases between. CDR1 and CDR2 from the germline V gene are SGDLS and YYNGEE. CDR3: CASSPLGTNEKLFF. For the CDR3, the DNA is TGTGCCAGCAGCCCCTTAGGGACTAATGAAAAACTGTTTTTT.

This sequence joins TRBV20-1 and TRBJ2-7; tentative D call: TRBD2 (5 bases). This CDR3 has 13 amino acids. The ends were cut back, 3 bases at V and 4 bases at J, with 13 bases in the middle. Germline values: CDR1 DFQATT, CDR2 SNEGSKA (reference sequence). The CDR3 loop is CSASLSGTYEQYF. The CDR3 DNA sequence: TGCAGTGCTAGTTTGTCGGGAACTTACGAGCAGTACTTC.

This clonotype was counted ten times or more. This chain connects TRBV5-1 to TRBJ2-7; D unresolved. The CDR3 totals 13 residues. V was clipped by 4 bases and J by 3 bases, with 11 bases between them. The germline gives CDR1 SGHRS, CDR2 YFSETQ. CDR3 amino acids: CASSPNFYYEQYF. The DNA for the CDR3 is TGCGCCAGCAGCCCGAACTTCTACTACGAGCAGTACTTC.

This clonotype occurred a few times. This chain joins TRBV5-6 and TRBJ2-3; TRBD2 matches 7 bases. The germline gives CDR1 SGHDT, CDR2 YYEEEE. V lost 1 base and J lost 0; bases outside the gene matches: 8. This CDR3 contains 17 residues. The CDR3 protein is CASSLPSLAASTDTQYF. The CDR3 DNA sequence: TGTGCCAGCAGCTTGCCGTCTCTAGCGGCTAGCACAGATACGCAGTATTTT.

The V and J genes are TRBV2 and TRBJ2-5, with 8 positions matching TRBD1. Germline V gene sequence: CDR1 SNHLY, CDR2 FYNNEI. The CDR3 is 15 amino acids. J gave up 5 bases and V 5 bases, and 10 bases lay outside the gene matches. The DNA of the CDR3 is TGTGCCAGCAGTACCCGACAGGGGAGTGGTGAGACCCAGTACTTC. Amino acids: CASSTRQGSGETQYF.

This clonotype was seen a few times. The chain carries TRBV6-2 or TRBV6-3 and TRBJ2-5; the match to TRBD1 covers 7 bases. With 6 bases clipped from V and 5 bases from J, the junction kept 3 bases outside the gene matches. Per germline, CDR1 MNHEY and CDR2 SVGEGT. This CDR3 spans 12 amino acids. The CDR3 sequence: CASRWDSETQYF. The CDR3 coding sequence is TGTGCCAGCAGGTGGGACAGCGAGACCCAGTACTTC.

This clonotype showed up just a few times. The chain carries TRBV29-1 and TRBJ2-1; a weak D match, TRBD2 (5 bases). Trimming took off 6 bases at V and 3 bases at J, with 15 bases between the two ends. Germline lookup yields CDR1 SQVTM and CDR2 ANQGSEA. The CDR3 runs 14 residues. CDR3 nucleotide sequence: TGCAGCGTCCGAGGGAGTAGTTTCTACAATGAGCAGTTCTTC. Its translation: CSVRGSSFYNEQFF.

This clonotype was observed a handful of times. The CDR3 bases are TGTGCCAGCAGGGTGCCCGGGACAGGGAACACTGAAGCTTTCTTT. Its protein is CASRVPGTGNTEAFF. The J gene is TRBJ1-1, the V gene TRBV12-3 or TRBV12-4; 8 bases align to TRBD1. The J segment lost 1 base and the V segment lost 6 bases, leaving 7 bases of the junction unmatched. The CDR3 contains 15 residues.

The chain couples TRBV18 to TRBJ1-1; D uncertain. The CDR3 sequence is 15 residues long. The V end lost 0 bases, the J end lost 1 base, and 9 bases lay between the germline ends. Germline V lookup: CDR1 KGHSH, CDR2 LQKENI. The CDR3 DNA follows: TGTGCCAGCTCACCACCGATGAGCCAGAACACTGAAGCTTTCTTT. Protein sequence: CASSPPMSQNTEAFF.

The V and J genes are TRBV6-2 or TRBV6-3 and TRBJ1-6; tentatively, D is TRBD1 (5 bases). The V and J ends lost 2 bases and 11 bases respectively, with 19 bases between them. Looked up from germline, CDR1 is MNHEY and CDR2 is SVGEGT. There are 16 residues in the CDR3. CDR3 sequence reads: CASSYPWDSRAAPLHF. The DNA of the CDR3 is TGTGCCAGCAGTTACCCATGGGACTCCAGGGCGGCACCCCTCCACTTT.

CDR3 sequence (DNA): TGTGCCAGCCGACGGACAGGGAACTACGAGCAGTACTTC. Protein: CASRRTGNYEQYF. The rearrangement uses TRBV6-1 and TRBJ2-7, with TRBD1 matching over 8 bases. The V gene end was trimmed by 8 bases and the J gene end by 3 bases; junction bases not matched to a gene: 6. Germline loops: CDR1 MNHNS, CDR2 SASEGT. This CDR3 contains 13 residues.

The CDR3 reads CASSLVTGSTNEKLFF. The CDR3 DNA reads as TGTGCCAGCAGCTTAGTTACAGGTTCAACTAATGAAAAACTGTTTTTT. The chain combines TRBV11-2 with TRBJ1-4, with D perhaps TRBD1 (5 bases). The germline V gene has CDR1 SGHAT and CDR2 FQNNGV. The CDR3 consists of 16 residues. Trimming cost V 1 base and J 0 bases, with 9 bases left between them. Full variable domain (outside the CDR3, taken from reference TRBV11-2 and TRBJ1-4): EAGVAQSPRYKIIEKRQSVAFWCNPISGHATLYWYQQILGQGPKLLIQFQNNGVVDDSQLPKDRFSAERLKGVDSTLKIQPAKLEDSAVYLCASSLVTGSTNEKLFFGSGTQLSVL.

In this sample, this clonotype turned up many times. V gene TRBV12-3 or TRBV12-4 combines with J gene TRBJ2-3; D not resolved. The CDR3 sequence is 13 residues long. V gave up 6 bases and J gave up 4 bases, with 11 bases separating them. The CDR3, as DNA: TGTGCCAGCAGCATAGGACCGGCAGATACGCAGTATTTT. Protein: CASSIGPADTQYF.

This clonotype has only a few counts. The V call is TRBV24-1, the J call TRBJ2-5, with 10 bases that match TRBD1. Trimming removed 4 bases from V and 2 bases from J; junction bases left unmatched: 12. The CDR3 contains 18 residues. Germline values: CDR1 KGHDR, CDR2 SFDVKD. The CDR3 sequence is CATSEYSRAGQGQETQYF. CDR3 bases: TGTGCCACCAGTGAATACTCAAGGGCGGGACAGGGGCAAGAGACCCAGTACTTC.

The sample holds a few counts of this clonotype. The V and J genes are TRBV30 and TRBJ2-1, with TRBD2 matching over 11 bases. CDR3 length: 14 residues. The V segment lost 7 bases and the J segment 8 bases; nucleotides outside the gene matches: 10. Looked up from germline, CDR1 is GTSNPN and CDR2 is SVGIG (reference sequence). The CDR3 sequence is CASKGLAVGDEQFF. The CDR3 DNA reads as TGTGCCTCGAAGGGACTAGCGGTCGGTGATGAGCAGTTCTTC.

V gene TRBV12-3 or TRBV12-4 combines with J gene TRBJ1-5; D is undetermined. V lost 2 bases to trimming and J lost 3 bases, with 11 bases between them. The CDR3 is 15 amino acids. CDR3 sequence: CASSLSGGLNQPQHF. The CDR3 nucleotides read TGTGCCAGCAGTTTATCGGGCGGCCTCAATCAGCCCCAGCATTTT.

The chain employs TRBV7-2 and TRBJ2-5; D may correspond to TRBD1 or TRBD2 (5 bases each). CDR3 length: 16 residues. Trimming cost V 2 bases and J 2 bases, with 15 bases left between them. Per germline, CDR1 SGHTA and CDR2 FQGNSA. This CDR3 reads CASSLSYAGGQETQYF. DNA of the CDR3: TGTGCCAGCAGCTTATCCTACGCTGGGGGTCAAGAGACCCAGTACTTC.

The table lists this clonotype with many counts. V usage is TRBV7-2 and J usage is TRBJ2-7; 7 nucleotides align to TRBD2. The CDR3 totals 14 residues. Losses at the gene ends were 3 bases for V and 6 bases for J; bases not matched to a gene: 8. The germline gives CDR1 SGHTA, CDR2 FQGNSA. The CDR3 is CASSFQGGPSEQYF. The CDR3 DNA reads as TGTGCCAGCAGCTTTCAGGGAGGGCCGTCCGAGCAGTACTTC.

The chain links TRBV7-9 to TRBJ1-4, with a possible D match to TRBD1 (5 bases). The CDR3 runs to 16 residues. Germline assignment: CDR1 SEHNR and CDR2 FQNEAQ (reference sequence). The V end was cut by 5 bases, the J end by 2 bases, with 15 bases between. DNA for the CDR3: TGTGCCAGCAGCCCACGCCGAGGGGTGACTAATGAAAAACTGTTTTTT. Its translation: CASSPRRGVTNEKLFF.

This clonotype has only a few counts. The V and J genes are TRBV7-9 and TRBJ1-4, with D possibly being TRBD1 (5 bases). Germline assignment: CDR1 SEHNR and CDR2 FQNEAQ (reference sequence). With 0 bases removed from V and 7 bases from J, the gap between germline ends came to 15 bases. The CDR3 has 16 residues. The CDR3: CASSLAEGDMGEKLFF. Written as DNA, the CDR3 is TGTGCCAGCAGCTTAGCGGAAGGGGATATGGGTGAAAAACTGTTTTTT.

This clonotype has at least ten counts. The V and J genes are TRBV20-1 and TRBJ2-2; 15 bases are a match to TRBD2. Germline loops: CDR1 DFQATT, CDR2 SNEGSKA (reference sequence). Losses at the gene ends were 6 bases for V and 4 bases for J; bases not matched to a gene: 6. This CDR3 is 16 amino acids long. DNA for the CDR3: TGCAGTGCAGGACTAGCGGGGGGGATCGGCACCGGGGAGCTGTTTTTT. Translating gives CSAGLAGGIGTGELFF.

This clonotype has just a few counts. This rearrangement joins TRBV6-1 to TRBJ2-7; D possibly matches TRBD1 or TRBD2 (6 bases each). The CDR3 has 15 residues. In germline, CDR1 is MNHNS, CDR2 SASEGT. V was pared by 6 bases and J by 0 bases, with 15 bases between. Here the CDR3 reads CASSQRGTASYEQYF. As DNA, the CDR3 is TGTGCCAGCAGCCAAAGGGGGACTGCCTCCTACGAGCAGTACTTC.

The chain combines TRBV5-1 with TRBJ2-2; D may be TRBD1 (5 bases). The CDR3 loop spans 15 amino acids. Trimming removed 2 bases from V and 4 bases from J, with 12 bases in between. In germline, CDR1 is SGHRS, CDR2 YFSETQ. The DNA of the CDR3 is TGCGCCAGCAGCTTTGGCCAGGGTAGCACCGGGGAGCTGTTTTTT. This codes for CASSFGQGSTGELFF. Full variable domain (rest looked up from reference TRBV5-1 and TRBJ2-2): KAGVTQTPRYLIKTRGQQVTLSCSPISGHRSVSWYQQTPGQGLQFLFEYFSETQRNKGNFPGRFSGRQFSNSRSEMNVSTLELGDSALYLCASSFGQGSTGELFFGEGSRLTVL.

This clonotype was picked up many times. The V call is TRBV15, the J call TRBJ2-3; weak D call: TRBD1 (5 bases). From germline, CDR1 is LNHNV and CDR2 YYDKDF (reference sequence). Trimming pared 3 bases from V and 3 bases from J, leaving 16 bases between. The CDR3 is 16 amino acids. The CDR3, as DNA: TGTGCCACCAGCAGCCCCAGGGCATTTTCAACAGATACGCAGTATTTT. This sequence encodes CATSSPRAFSTDTQYF.

This clonotype has at least ten counts. The chain combines TRBV20-1 with TRBJ1-5, with D possibly being TRBD1 (5 bases). The germline V and J ends were trimmed by 5 bases and 2 bases, with 13 bases remaining between them. CDR3 length equals 14 residues. Per germline, CDR1 DFQATT and CDR2 SNEGSKA (reference sequence). The CDR3 nucleotides are TGCAGTGCTCGATTATCGGGGCGCAATCAGCCCCAGCATTTT. Amino acids: CSARLSGRNQPQHF.

This clonotype came up many times. The gene calls are TRBV29-1 and TRBJ2-1; 10 bases are a match to TRBD1. CDR1 and CDR2 from the germline V gene are SQVTM and ANQGSEA. The CDR3 consists of 14 residues. V gave up 8 bases and J gave up 5 bases; unmatched junction bases: 9. Here the CDR3 reads CSTRQGALNNEQFF. In nucleotides, the CDR3 is TGCAGCACGAGACAGGGGGCGCTTAACAATGAGCAGTTCTTC.

CDR3 bases: TGTGCCAGCAGCTTTTTGGAGGGGCCCTACGAGCAGTACTTC. Its translation is CASSFLEGPYEQYF. This sequence joins TRBV7-9 and TRBJ2-7, with D possibly matching TRBD2 (6 bases). Trimming removed 3 bases from V and 2 bases from J, with 11 bases in between. In germline, CDR1 is SEHNR, CDR2 FQNEAQ (reference sequence). This CDR3 contains 14 residues. The entire variable domain, with the rest obtained from reference TRBV7-9 and TRBJ2-7, is as follows: DTGVSQNPRHKITKRGQNVTFRCDPISEHNRLYWYRQTLGQGPEFLTYFQNEAQLEKSRLLSDRFSAERPKGSFSTLEIQRTEQGDSAMYLCASSFLEGPYEQYFGPGTRLTVT.

This clonotype was recorded many times. The chain combines TRBV10-3 with TRBJ2-3, with 12 bases that match TRBD2. Germline V gene data show CDR1 as ENHRY and CDR2 as SYGVKD. V was clipped by 5 bases and J by 5 bases; unmatched bases: 5. This CDR3 is built from 15 residues. The CDR3 sequence: CAISRLAGAEDTQYF. For the CDR3, the DNA is TGTGCCATCAGTAGACTAGCGGGGGCGGAAGATACGCAGTATTTT.

This clonotype was seen a handful of times. The V and J genes are TRBV12-3 or TRBV12-4 and TRBJ2-3, with 8 bases lining up with TRBD2. V gave up 7 bases and J gave up 11 bases; unmatched junction bases: 14. This CDR3 is 14 amino acids long. CDR3 DNA sequence: TGTGCCAGCACCTCGCGGGCGGGGGGCCGAATGCAGTATTTT. It specifies CASTSRAGGRMQYF.